Presented here are 21 T cell receptor beta chains from one specimen sequenced in a study of shared clonotypes between healthy human individuals. Naive CD8 isolation took CD45RO-negative cells positively selected for CCR7 and excluded terminally differentiated effector memory CD45RA+ cells. Only in-frame clones appear in the TCRdb table, and some are missing; sequencing was by immunoSEQ multiplex PCR. The data contain nearly 2 million clones, less than 95% of them singletons. Sequencing was performed on naive CD8+ T cells sorted from blood. These TCRs come from a man aged 18 to 29 in good health.

This sequence joins TRBV5-5 and TRBJ1-2, with D perhaps matching TRBD1 (6 bases). The germline gives CDR1 SGHKS, CDR2 YYEKEE (reference sequence). The germline V and J ends were trimmed by 2 bases and 8 bases, with 16 bases remaining between them. The CDR3 is made up of 14 amino acids. The CDR3, as DNA: TGTGCCAGCAGCTTTTTAGAAGGGGGTGTGGGCTACACCTTC. This codes for CASSFLEGGVGYTF.

The chain employs TRBV5-8 and TRBJ2-1; 8 positions agree with TRBD1. Germline CDR1 and CDR2: SGHTS and YDEGEE. Trimming cost V 7 bases and J 7 bases; bases outside gene matches: 16. This CDR3 comprises 16 residues. CDR3 residues: CASAGQERSFTNEQFF. CDR3 nucleotide sequence: TGTGCCAGCGCGGGACAGGAACGCTCCTTTACAAATGAGCAGTTCTTC. Drawing the rest from reference TRBV5-8 and TRBJ2-1, the complete variable domain is EAGVTQSPTHLIKTRGQQATLRCSPISGHTSVYWYQQALGLGLQFLLWYDEGEERNRGNFPPRFSGRQFPNYSSELNVNALELEDSALYLCASAGQERSFTNEQFFGPGTRLTVL.

The chain carries TRBV27 and TRBJ2-3; D unclear. The CDR3 loop spans 13 amino acids. Looked up from germline, CDR1 is MNHEY and CDR2 is SMNVEV (reference sequence). The V and J ends lost 7 bases and 3 bases respectively, with 11 bases between them. The CDR3 loop is CASTNVGTDTQYF. The CDR3, as DNA: TGTGCCAGCACTAATGTGGGGACAGATACGCAGTATTTT.

The V call is TRBV7-2, the J call TRBJ2-7; D not resolved. V was clipped by 3 bases and J by 5 bases, with 8 bases between them. Germline V gene sequence: CDR1 SGHTA, CDR2 FQGNSA. The CDR3 has 12 amino acids. The CDR3 region has the DNA TGTGCCAGCAGCTTGCACCGCGACGAGCAGTACTTC. The encoded protein is CASSLHRDEQYF.

This clone showed up just once. This chain connects TRBV4-1 to TRBJ1-2, with 12 bases matching TRBD1. J was trimmed by 7 bases and V by 8 bases; bases with no gene match: 17. From germline, CDR1 is MGHRA and CDR2 YSYEKL. The CDR3 spans 17 residues. The CDR3 is CASGNPGQGASGFGYTF. Written as DNA, the CDR3 is TGCGCCAGCGGTAATCCGGGACAGGGGGCGTCGGGATTTGGCTACACCTTC.

The chain combines TRBV7-2 with TRBJ2-7, with D perhaps matching TRBD1 (8 bases). The germline V gene encodes CDR1 SGHTA and CDR2 FQGNSA. This CDR3 has 16 amino acids. V was shortened by 1 base and J by 2 bases, with 15 bases between the two germline ends. The CDR3 DNA reads as TGTGCCAGCAGCTTAGGCGGACAGGGAGGGACCTACGAGCAGTACTTC. This gives the protein CASSLGGQGGTYEQYF.

This chain uses TRBV28 with TRBJ1-1; D is possibly TRBD1 (5 bases). Germline V gives CDR1 MDHEN, CDR2 SYDVKM. The CDR3 length is 14 residues. The ends were cut back, 5 bases at V and 4 bases at J, with 14 bases in the middle. The CDR3 DNA is TGTGCCAGCAGTGTCTCGAGGGGCGGCACTGAAGCTTTCTTT. It is translated as CASSVSRGGTEAFF.

This clone appeared once. The chain combines TRBV7-9 with TRBJ2-3; D is possibly TRBD1 (6 bases). Trimming removed 7 bases from V and 1 base from J, with 18 bases in between. The CDR3 spans 16 residues. CDR1 is SEHNR, CDR2 FQNEAQ, per germline (reference sequence). The CDR3 DNA reads TGTGCCAGCAACCCCTTCAGGACAGAGGGCACAGATACGCAGTATTTT. As protein: CASNPFRTEGTDTQYF.

Remarks on this clone: Given a much more abundant clone one base away, this may be a read error. CDR3 amino acids: CASSDFEQYF. In DNA form, the CDR3 reads TGCGCCAGCAGTGACTTCGAGCAGTACTTC. The chain has TRBV10-2 and TRBJ2-7; D not resolved. Germline CDR1 WSHSY, CDR2 SAAADI. The CDR3 runs to 10 residues. V lost 3 bases and J lost 6, with 3 bases in between.

In regard to this clone: This same CDR3 is encoded by further DNA sequences in the sample. V is TRBV7-9 and J is TRBJ2-1, with D possibly TRBD2 on 6 matching bases. CDR1 is SEHNR and CDR2 is FQNEAQ in the germline V gene (reference sequence). The V and J ends lost 5 bases and 0 bases respectively, with 11 bases between them. CDR3 length: 15 amino acids. The CDR3 is CASSLSGSSYNEQFF. DNA of the CDR3: TGTGCCAGCAGCCTTAGCGGTAGCTCCTACAATGAGCAGTTCTTC.

The J gene is TRBJ2-7, the V gene TRBV25-1; perhaps D is TRBD1 or TRBD2 (5 bases each). The CDR3 is 13 amino acids. Deletions cut 3 bases from V and 3 bases from J, with 9 bases between. CDR1 is MGHDK, CDR2 SYGVNS, per germline. The CDR3 is CASSEGTFYEQYF. The DNA of the CDR3 is TGTGCCAGCAGTGAGGGGACCTTCTACGAGCAGTACTTC.

The chain joins TRBV13 to TRBJ2-1; the match to TRBD2 covers 10 bases. From germline, CDR1 is PRHDT and CDR2 FYEKMQ (reference sequence). V lost 4 bases, J lost 1 base, and 7 bases stayed unmatched. This CDR3 spans 17 amino acids. CDR3 sequence (DNA): TGTGCCAGCAGCTCGCAATTAGCGGGGGGATCCTACAATGAGCAGTTCTTC. It codes for CASSSQLAGGSYNEQFF.

The chain recombines TRBV13 with TRBJ1-1; D remains unclear. Per germline, CDR1 PRHDT and CDR2 FYEKMQ (reference sequence). This CDR3 contains 12 residues. Trimming removed 3 bases from V and 8 bases from J, with 10 bases in between. CDR3 coding DNA: TGTGCCAGCAGCTTGGGATTGAGGGAAGCTTTCTTT. Amino acid sequence: CASSLGLREAFF.

In its sample, this clone was seen a few times. The sample has other DNA sequences that encode this CDR3 too. This chain connects TRBV5-6 to TRBJ2-7; 8 bases fit TRBD2. Germline V CDR1 and CDR2: SGHDT, YYEEEE. The CDR3 contains 14 residues. V was pared by 0 bases and J by 3 bases, with 2 bases of the junction left unmatched. Here the CDR3 reads CASSLAGGVYEQYF. DNA for the CDR3: TGTGCCAGCAGCTTGGCGGGAGGGGTCTACGAGCAGTACTTC. Combining the CDR3 with reference TRBV5-6 and TRBJ2-7 gives the whole variable domain DAGVTQSPTHLIKTRGQQVTLRCSPKSGHDTVSWYQQALGQGPQFIFQYYEEEERQRGNFPDRFSGHQFPNYSSELNVNALLLGDSALYLCASSLAGGVYEQYFGPGTRLTVT.

The rearrangement links TRBV7-6 to TRBJ1-2, with TRBD1 matching over 8 bases. Germline V gene lookup returns CDR1 SGHVS and CDR2 FNYEAQ. This CDR3 has 16 residues. After removal of 5 bases from V and 4 bases from J, the junction contained 12 bases not matched to a gene. CDR3 region: CASSPGQGPSSYGYTF. The CDR3 DNA follows: TGTGCCAGCAGCCCTGGACAGGGACCCTCGAGCTATGGCTACACCTTC. The whole variable domain, remainder taken from reference TRBV7-6 and TRBJ1-2, is GAGVSQSPRYKVTKRGQDVALRCDPISGHVSLYWYRQALGQGPEFLTYFNYEAQQDKSGLPNDRFSAERPEGSISTLTIQRTEQRDSAMYRCASSPGQGPSSYGYTFGSGTRLTVV.

This clone was observed a single time. CDR3 region: CASSESRPFAYGYTF. The CDR3 DNA follows: TGCGCCAGCAGTGAGTCGAGACCCTTTGCCTATGGCTACACCTTC. The V and J genes are TRBV10-2 and TRBJ1-2; D is undetermined. The V gene's germline CDR1 is WSHSY and CDR2 SAAADI. Deletions cut 0 bases from V and 4 bases from J, with 12 bases between. The CDR3 has 15 residues.

CDR3 in DNA: TGTGCCAGCAGCCATCCCGTATCCGGGACTAGCGGTAAAAATGAGCAGTTCTTC. Protein product: CASSHPVSGTSGKNEQFF. This chain uses TRBV7-9 with TRBJ2-1; 11 nucleotides agree with TRBD2. With V trimmed by 5 bases and J by 7 bases, 16 bases remained unmatched. The CDR3 is made up of 18 amino acids. Germline V CDR1 and CDR2: SEHNR, FQNEAQ (reference sequence). Filled out from reference TRBV7-9 and TRBJ2-1, the complete variable domain reads DTGVSQNPRHKITKRGQNVTFRCDPISEHNRLYWYRQTLGQGPEFLTYFQNEAQLEKSRLLSDRFSAERPKGSFSTLEIQRTEQGDSAMYLCASSHPVSGTSGKNEQFFGPGTRLTVL.

V gene TRBV5-5 combines with J gene TRBJ1-2; D not certain. CDR3 size: 15 residues. The V gene lost 0 bases and the J gene lost 3 bases, with 12 bases spanning the gap. CDR1 and CDR2 from the germline V gene are SGHKS and YYEKEE (reference sequence). The CDR3 DNA reads as TGTGCCAGCAGCTTGGTACTTCTCGCAGACTATGGCTACACCTTC. Encoded protein: CASSLVLLADYGYTF. Full variable domain (remainder filled in from reference TRBV5-5 and TRBJ1-2): DAGVTQSPTHLIKTRGQQVTLRCSPISGHKSVSWYQQVLGQGPQFIFQYYEKEERGRGNFPDRFSARQFPNYSSELNVNALLLGDSALYLCASSLVLLADYGYTFGSGTRLTVV.

The gene calls are TRBV19 and TRBJ2-7; tentatively, D is TRBD1 (6 bases). Germline loops: CDR1 LNHDA, CDR2 SQIVND (reference sequence). The CDR3 runs 15 residues. V lost 3 bases to trimming and J lost 3 bases, with 15 bases between them. The CDR3: CASSIQGQLGYEQYF. DNA for the CDR3: TGTGCCAGTAGTATCCAGGGGCAACTGGGCTACGAGCAGTACTTC.

The chain is built from TRBV7-6 and TRBJ2-5; 7 nucleotides line up with TRBD1. This CDR3 spans 14 amino acids. Germline values: CDR1 SGHVS, CDR2 FNYEAQ. V gave up 10 bases and J gave up 2 bases; unmatched junction bases: 10. CDR3 coding DNA: TGTGCCACCCAAAGTGGGGACAGACAAGAGACCCAGTACTTC. This sequence encodes CATQSGDRQETQYF.

J is TRBJ1-5 and V is TRBV9; D unclear. Trimming removed 3 bases at V and 4 bases at J, with 11 bases between. From germline, CDR1 is SGDLS and CDR2 YYNGEE. The CDR3 totals 14 residues. CDR3 DNA sequence: TGTGCCAGCAGCGACGGCTCCATAAATCAGCCCCAGCATTTT. Translating gives CASSDGSINQPQHF.